Reported below is one T cell receptor (beta chain). This sample was included in a study of CD8 T cells in ankylosing spondylitis. V trimming: 6 bases; J trimming: 12 bases; junction bases outside the gene matches: 8. The CDR3 spans 12 residues. TCRdb re-called the 5' RACE reads with MiXCR, one entry per CDR3 protein. The data hold about 250,000 distinct CDR3 sequences, with around 32% observed a single time. The chain is built from TRBV12-3 or TRBV12-4 and TRBJ2-1; 7 nucleotides align to TRBD2. Sequences were obtained from blood, either unsorted or a sorted T cell fraction (not recorded which). The receptor comes from a male donor with ankylosing spondylitis or in good health (not recorded which). CDR3 sequence (DNA): TGTGCCAGCAGCTGGGGGGGGTCAGGGCAGTTCTTC. The encoded protein is CASSWGGSGQFF.